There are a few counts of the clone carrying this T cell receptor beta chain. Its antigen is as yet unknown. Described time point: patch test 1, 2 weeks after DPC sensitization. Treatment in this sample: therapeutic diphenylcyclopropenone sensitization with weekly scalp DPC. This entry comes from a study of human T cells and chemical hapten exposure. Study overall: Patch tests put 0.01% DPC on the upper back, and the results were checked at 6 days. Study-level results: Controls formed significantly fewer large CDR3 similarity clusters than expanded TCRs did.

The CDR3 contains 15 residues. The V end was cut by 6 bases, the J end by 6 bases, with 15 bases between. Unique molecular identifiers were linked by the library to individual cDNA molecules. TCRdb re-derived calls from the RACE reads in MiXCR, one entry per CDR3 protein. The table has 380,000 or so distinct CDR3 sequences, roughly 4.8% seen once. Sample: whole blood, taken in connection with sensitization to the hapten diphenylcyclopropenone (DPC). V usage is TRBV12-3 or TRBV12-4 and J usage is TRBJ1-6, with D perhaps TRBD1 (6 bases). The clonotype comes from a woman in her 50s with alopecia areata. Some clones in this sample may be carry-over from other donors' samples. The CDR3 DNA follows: TGTGCCAGCAGCCGATCAACAGGGAGTAATTCACCCCTCCACTTT. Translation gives CASSRSTGSNSPLHF.